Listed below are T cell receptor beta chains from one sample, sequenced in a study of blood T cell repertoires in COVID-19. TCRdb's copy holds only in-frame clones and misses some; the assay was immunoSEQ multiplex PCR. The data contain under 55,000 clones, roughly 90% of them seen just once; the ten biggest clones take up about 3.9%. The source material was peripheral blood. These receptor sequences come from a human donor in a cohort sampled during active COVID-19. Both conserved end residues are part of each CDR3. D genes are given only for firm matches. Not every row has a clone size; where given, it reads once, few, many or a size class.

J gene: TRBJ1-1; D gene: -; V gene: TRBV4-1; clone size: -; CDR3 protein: CASSQVQYTEAFF; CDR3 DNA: TGCGCCAGCAGCCAAGTTCAGTACACTGAAGCTTTCTTT
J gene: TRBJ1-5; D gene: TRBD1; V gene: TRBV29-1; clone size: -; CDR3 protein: CSVVEQGGGNQPQHF; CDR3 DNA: TGCAGCGTTGTTGAACAGGGGGGGGGTAATCAGCCCCAGCATTTT
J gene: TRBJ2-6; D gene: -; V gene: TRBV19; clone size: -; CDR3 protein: CATQGLSPGANVLTF; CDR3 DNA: TGTGCCACCCAGGGCCTTTCTCCTGGGGCCAACGTCCTGACTTTC
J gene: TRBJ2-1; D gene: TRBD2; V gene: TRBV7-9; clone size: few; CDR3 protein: CASSASGSSYNEQFF; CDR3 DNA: TGTGCCAGCAGCGCTAGCGGGAGCTCCTACAATGAGCAGTTCTTC
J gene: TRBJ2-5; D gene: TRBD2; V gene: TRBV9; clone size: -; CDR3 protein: CASSVAAGEETQYF; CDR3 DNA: TGTGCCAGCAGCGTAGCGGCGGGAGAGGAGACCCAGTACTTC
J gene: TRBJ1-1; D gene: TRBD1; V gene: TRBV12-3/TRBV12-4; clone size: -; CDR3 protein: CASRPTGGTEAFF; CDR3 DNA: TGTGCCAGCAGACCAACAGGGGGCACTGAAGCTTTCTTT
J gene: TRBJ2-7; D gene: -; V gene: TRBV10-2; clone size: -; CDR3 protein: CASSEEGVTTYEQYF; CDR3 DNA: TGCGCCAGCAGTGAGGAGGGGGTGACAACCTACGAGCAGTACTTC
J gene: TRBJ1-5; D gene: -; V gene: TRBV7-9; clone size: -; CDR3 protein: CASSLAAPGESNQPQHF; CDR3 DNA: TGTGCCAGCAGCTTAGCGGCGCCGGGGGAAAGCAATCAGCCCCAGCATTTT
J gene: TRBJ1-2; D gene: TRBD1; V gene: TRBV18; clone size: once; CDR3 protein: CASSPGRDSNGYTF; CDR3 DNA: TGTGCCAGCTCACCAGGAAGGGACAGTAATGGCTACACCTTC
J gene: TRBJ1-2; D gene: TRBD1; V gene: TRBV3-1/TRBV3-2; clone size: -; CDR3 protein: CASSQSEQGFYGYTF; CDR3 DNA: TGTGCCAGCAGCCAATCCGAACAGGGGTTCTATGGCTACACCTTC
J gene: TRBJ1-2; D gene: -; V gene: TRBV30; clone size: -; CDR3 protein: CAWSVQLAGHGYTF; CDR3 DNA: TGTGCCTGGAGTGTACAATTAGCGGGTCATGGCTACACCTTC
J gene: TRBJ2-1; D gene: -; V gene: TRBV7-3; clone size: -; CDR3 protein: CASSLPLEDNEQFF; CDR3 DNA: TGTGCCAGCAGCTTACCCCTAGAAGACAATGAGCAGTTCTTC
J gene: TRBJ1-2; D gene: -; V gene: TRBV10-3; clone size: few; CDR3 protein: CAISEAGMGYTF; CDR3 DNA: TGTGCCATCAGCGAGGCAGGGATGGGCTACACCTTC
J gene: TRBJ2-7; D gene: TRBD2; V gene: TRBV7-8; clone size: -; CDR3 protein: CASSPVGLAGGGSEQYF; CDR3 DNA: TGTGCCAGCAGCCCAGTGGGACTAGCGGGAGGGGGCAGCGAGCAGTACTTC
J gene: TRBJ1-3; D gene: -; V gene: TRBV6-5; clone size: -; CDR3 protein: CAGRGAAGNTIYF; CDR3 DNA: TGTGCCGGGAGGGGGGCCGCTGGAAACACCATATATTTT
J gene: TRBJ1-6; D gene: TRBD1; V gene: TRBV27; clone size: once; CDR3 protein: CASSFYRGTGSPLHF; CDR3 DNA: TGTGCCAGCAGTTTCTACAGGGGAACTGGGTCACCCCTCCACTTT
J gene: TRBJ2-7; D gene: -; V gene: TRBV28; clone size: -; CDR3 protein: CASSTGTTYEQYF; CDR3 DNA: TGTGCCAGCAGTACCGGGACAACCTACGAGCAGTACTTC
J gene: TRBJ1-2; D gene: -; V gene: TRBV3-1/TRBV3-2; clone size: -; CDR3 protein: CASSRDTYYGYTF; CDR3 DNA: TGTGCCAGCAGCCGGGACACCTACTATGGCTACACCTTC
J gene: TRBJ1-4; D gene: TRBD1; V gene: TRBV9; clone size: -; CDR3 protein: CASSVSGTGDEKLFF; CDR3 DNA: TGTGCCAGCAGCGTGTCCGGGACAGGGGATGAAAAACTGTTTTTT
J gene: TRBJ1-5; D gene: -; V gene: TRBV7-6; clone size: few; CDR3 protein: CASSLAGGAGQPQHF; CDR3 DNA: TGTGCCAGCAGCTTAGCAGGAGGGGCAGGTCAGCCCCAGCATTTT
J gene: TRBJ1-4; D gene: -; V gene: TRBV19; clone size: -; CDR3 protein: CASSTSGFALATNEKLFF; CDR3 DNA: TGTGCCAGTAGTACTTCCGGGTTCGCCCTCGCAACTAATGAAAAACTGTTTTTT
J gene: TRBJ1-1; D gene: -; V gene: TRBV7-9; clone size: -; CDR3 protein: CASSSQGYTEAFF; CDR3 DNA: TGTGCCAGCAGCTCTCAGGGGTACACTGAAGCTTTCTTT
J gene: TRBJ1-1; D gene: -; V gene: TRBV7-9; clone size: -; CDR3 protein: CASSLGHLNTEAFF; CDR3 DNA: TGTGCCAGCAGCTTGGGCCACCTGAACACTGAAGCTTTCTTT
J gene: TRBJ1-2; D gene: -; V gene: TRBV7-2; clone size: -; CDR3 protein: CASSLVLGSVYGYTF; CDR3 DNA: TGTGCCAGCAGCTTAGTGCTGGGGAGCGTCTATGGCTACACCTTC
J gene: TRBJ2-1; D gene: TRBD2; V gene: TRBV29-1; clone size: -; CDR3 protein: CSVDTSGRSNEQFF; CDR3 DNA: TGCAGCGTTGACACTAGCGGGAGATCTAATGAGCAGTTCTTC
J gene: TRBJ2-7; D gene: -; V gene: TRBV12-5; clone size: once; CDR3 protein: CATRGRAAYEQYF; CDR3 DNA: TGTGCAACCAGGGGCCGTGCTGCCTACGAGCAGTACTTC
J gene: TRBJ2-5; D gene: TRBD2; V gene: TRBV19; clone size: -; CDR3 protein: CASSIYGTSGIETQYF; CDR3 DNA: TGTGCCAGTAGTATTTACGGGACTAGCGGGATCGAGACCCAGTACTTC
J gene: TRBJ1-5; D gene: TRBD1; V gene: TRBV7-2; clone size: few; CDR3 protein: CASSLGQGDQPQHF; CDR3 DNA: TGTGCCAGCAGCTTGGGACAGGGGGACCAGCCCCAGCATTTT
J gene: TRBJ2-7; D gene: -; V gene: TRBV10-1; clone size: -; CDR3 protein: CASSRRPEVEQYF; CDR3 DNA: TGCGCCAGCAGTAGAAGGCCGGAGGTGGAGCAGTACTTC
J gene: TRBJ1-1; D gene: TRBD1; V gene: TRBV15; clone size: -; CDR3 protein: CATSRDPTGEGAFF; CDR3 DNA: TGTGCCACCAGCAGAGATCCCACAGGGGAAGGGGCTTTCTTT
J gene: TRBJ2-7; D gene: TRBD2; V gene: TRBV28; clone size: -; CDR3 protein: CASSLHVRGSGSYEQYF; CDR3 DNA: TGTGCCAGCAGTTTACACGTTAGGGGAAGCGGGAGCTACGAGCAGTACTTC
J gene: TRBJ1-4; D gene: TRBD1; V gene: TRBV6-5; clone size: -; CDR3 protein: CASSQQGTNEKLFF; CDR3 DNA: TGTGCCAGCAGTCAACAGGGGACTAATGAAAAACTGTTTTTT
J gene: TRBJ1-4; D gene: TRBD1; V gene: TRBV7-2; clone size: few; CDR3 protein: CASKQGSVNEKLFF; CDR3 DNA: TGTGCCAGCAAACAGGGGAGCGTGAATGAAAAACTGTTTTTT